Sequencing of this T cell receptor beta chain was carried out in a study of CD8 T cells in ankylosing spondylitis. Study observations and caveats: For ankylosing spondylitis blood, a TCR beta motif of eight or nine highly homologous variants appeared characteristic.

Germline V gene data show CDR1 as SGHTA and CDR2 as FQGNSA. Trimming cost V 3 bases and J 4 bases; bases outside gene matches: 10. This CDR3 is 17 amino acids long. As concerns this clonotype: Its specificity is not known.

MiXCR was run by TCRdb on the 5' RACE reads, yielding one entry per CDR3 protein. The sample includes hundreds of thousands of distinct CDR3 sequences, about 12% of them seen just once. The sequence came from a male donor with ankylosing spondylitis. The chain has TRBV7-2 and TRBJ2-3, with TRBD2 identical over 10 bases. Material: blood, either unsorted or a sorted T cell fraction (not recorded which). The CDR3 region has the DNA TGTGCCAGCAGCTTGTCAAGGGGGCTAGCGGGGGCAGATACGCAGTATTTT. Encoded protein: CASSLSRGLAGADTQYF.